Listed here is a single TCR beta chain. This clonotype was detected ten times or more. Its antigen is still unknown. At one end, the junction sequence differs from germline, possibly due to a read error. Explained via the paper, the time point label denotes: newly diagnosed GD, antithyroid drugs for less than 3 months. For both TCR sequencing and RNA sequencing, RNA was extracted from PBMCs in TRIzol. Graves' disease was diagnosed according to American Thyroid Association guidelines. Patients for the study were recruited at an endocrinology department in Xi'an, China. Each patient gave approximately 9.7 milliliters of peripheral blood, collected in an EDTA anticoagulant tube. Ficoll Paque Plus density gradient separation was used to isolate PBMCs, and no further T cell sorting was performed. An Agilent 2100 Bioanalyzer and agarose gel were used to assess RNA quality, and a NanoDrop 2000 was used to measure RNA concentration.

The sample belongs to a study of regulatory T cells in long-lasting Graves disease (dated by TCRdb to about 2021). Study-level background: Newly diagnosed Graves' disease patients had taken antithyroid drugs for less than 3 months. A total of around 35 samples were covered by TCR sequencing, comprising about 13 persistent and around 20 newly diagnosed Graves' disease patients. The study was conducted in China and was registered as a clinical trial. This study used TCR sequencing and RNA sequencing of peripheral blood to compare persistent Graves' disease patients against newly diagnosed Graves' disease patients. What the work shows at the level of the full study, not this receptor alone: Persistent disease showed preferential use of TRBV28, TRBJ1-2 and TRBJ2-5, whereas newly diagnosed disease favored TRBV20-1 and TRBJ2-1. Persistent patients shared more public clonotypes among themselves (around 2,700) than newly diagnosed patients did (nearly 1,000). Sequencing and analysis were restricted to the TCR beta chain. Compared with newly diagnosed patients, patients with persistent Graves' disease had lower TCR Shannon entropy and fewer highly expanded clones, which suggests clonal expansion. Because the primary lesion, thyroid tissue, could not be accessed, the study looked at peripheral blood alone. As a limitation, the authors acknowledged that the small sample size may reduce accuracy.

CDR1 and CDR2 (SGHRS, YFSETQ) derive from the germline V gene. Including the terminal cysteine and phenylalanine, the CDR3 comprises 14 residues. Here the CDR3 DNA is all that survives: 42 bases in frame from base 1. Receptors were amplified or captured by multiplex PCR. The listed sequencing device is Illumina HiSeq 4000. To build TCR beta libraries, CDR3 regions were amplified by Arm-PCR using iRepertoire HTBI primers. Before sequencing, the PCR products underwent gel purification. Under the source paper's analysis protocol: A total of some 60 TRBV and more than twelve TRBJ segments were identified across samples and were used for gene usage analysis of CDR3 amino acid clonotypes. COPE and FqMerger were used to merge filtered high-quality paired reads into contigs. Contigs were aligned with BLAST to IMGT TRBV, TRBD and TRBJ reference genes, and CDR3 was defined per IMGT. Any clonotype with a frequency above 0.1% was classified as a highly expanded clone. Shannon entropy was used to measure repertoire diversity, and the Gini coefficient was used to measure V-J evenness. Clonotypes shared by more than one individual were considered public. The raw public reads went through TCRdb reprocessing: fastp at Q25, MiXCR clone calling, in-frame beta chains kept. All rows with the same CDR3 protein become a single entry with the most common DNA and genes. The V and J calls and clone size come from TCRdb's table, not from the authors' own analysis. For this sample the table gives some 490,000 distinct CDR3 sequences, of which approximately 12% were detected only once. Around 9.3% of the sample comes from the top ten.

The same sample was also studied in work on T cells in Graves' hyperthyroidism and ophthalmopathy. In that second paper, the authors write: Stable Graves' hyperthyroidism was defined as the absence of progression to ophthalmopathy over 18 months of follow-up. Hyperthyroidism patients were aged 18 to 65 years and newly diagnosed, with disease duration of less than 2 months. The study excluded patients with uncontrolled infections, other autoimmune diseases, pregnancy or lactation. Clinical symptoms, serum thyroxine and TRAb, thyroid ultrasound, and orbital computed tomography formed the basis for the diagnoses. The first round of RT-PCR for the TCR CDR3 was performed with the HTBI primer set and the Qiagen OneStep RT-PCR kit. Most expanded thyroid clonotypes (frequency above 0.001) were also detected in blood, a finding suggesting that blood repertoires may reflect thyroid immune responses. Ophthalmopathy was separated from stable hyperthyroidism by a 13 V-J signature model, with around 90% sensitivity and about 81% specificity obtained in cross-validation and 80%/75% obtained in testing. During validation, the model predicted progression to ophthalmopathy a median of roughly six months ahead of onset, with almost 71% sensitivity and about 75% specificity. To identify distinguishing TCR V-J signatures, a discovery cohort of around 98 patients was used, comprising some 45 with Graves' ophthalmopathy and 55 to 65 with stable Graves' hyperthyroidism. An independent validation cohort of around 19 hyperthyroidism patients and 17 patients who later progressed to ophthalmopathy tested prospective prediction of ophthalmopathy. The roughly 91 discovery patients were randomly divided into training and test sets at a 7:3 ratio. Thyroid tissue and blood T-cell repertoires from several Graves' hyperthyroidism patients were also compared in the study. Once sampling was done, hyperthyroidism patients were given methimazole at a starting dose of 30 mg daily, whereas ophthalmopathy patients were given high-dose intravenous methylprednisolone. The libraries were constructed in a second round of multiplex PCR and then size-selected and purified. Paired-end sequencing of the libraries was performed with 100 bp reads on an Illumina HiSeq2000. SOAPnuke was used to process the raw data, throwing out any read that contained adapters or uncalled bases, had a mean Phred below 15, or lacked an exact constant-primer or identifier match. High-quality paired reads were merged with COPE v1.2.5, and unique nucleotide sequences were defined as clonotypes. Clonotypes were aligned to IMGT TRBV, TRBD and TRBJ reference segments using MiTCR v1.1. Analysis was restricted to V-J combinations with a frequency above 0.0001, which covered 98% to 99.2% of repertoires. A TCS score was defined as the ratio of F50 (clonal expansion) to E x V (chaos), with BLOSUM62-based TCRdist applied between CDR3 peptides within each V-J. Welch's t-statistics and random forest reduced fewer than 550 V-J features to around 14, which were used in a naive Bayes classifier (R e1071). Sample size was not statistically predetermined, and blinding of investigators to group allocation was not performed. TCR Vbeta CDR3 sequencing of some 140 peripheral blood samples (roughly 43 ophthalmopathy, some 75 hyperthyroidism and approximately 17 progressor patients) is reported in the paper.

The sequence was collected from a young woman with Graves disease. Donor details come from another sample of the same person, matched by shared clones. Sequencing was performed on peripheral blood mononuclear cells (PBMCs), taken at new diagnosis, from a patient treated with antithyroid drugs. The sequence is built from TRBV5-1 and TRBJ1-1; matching of 6 bases hints at TRBD1 as the D gene. CDR3 reads: CASSLERGDTEAFF. The nucleotide sequence reads as follows: TGTGCCAGCAGTTTGGAGAGGGGGGACACTGAAGCTTTCTTT.